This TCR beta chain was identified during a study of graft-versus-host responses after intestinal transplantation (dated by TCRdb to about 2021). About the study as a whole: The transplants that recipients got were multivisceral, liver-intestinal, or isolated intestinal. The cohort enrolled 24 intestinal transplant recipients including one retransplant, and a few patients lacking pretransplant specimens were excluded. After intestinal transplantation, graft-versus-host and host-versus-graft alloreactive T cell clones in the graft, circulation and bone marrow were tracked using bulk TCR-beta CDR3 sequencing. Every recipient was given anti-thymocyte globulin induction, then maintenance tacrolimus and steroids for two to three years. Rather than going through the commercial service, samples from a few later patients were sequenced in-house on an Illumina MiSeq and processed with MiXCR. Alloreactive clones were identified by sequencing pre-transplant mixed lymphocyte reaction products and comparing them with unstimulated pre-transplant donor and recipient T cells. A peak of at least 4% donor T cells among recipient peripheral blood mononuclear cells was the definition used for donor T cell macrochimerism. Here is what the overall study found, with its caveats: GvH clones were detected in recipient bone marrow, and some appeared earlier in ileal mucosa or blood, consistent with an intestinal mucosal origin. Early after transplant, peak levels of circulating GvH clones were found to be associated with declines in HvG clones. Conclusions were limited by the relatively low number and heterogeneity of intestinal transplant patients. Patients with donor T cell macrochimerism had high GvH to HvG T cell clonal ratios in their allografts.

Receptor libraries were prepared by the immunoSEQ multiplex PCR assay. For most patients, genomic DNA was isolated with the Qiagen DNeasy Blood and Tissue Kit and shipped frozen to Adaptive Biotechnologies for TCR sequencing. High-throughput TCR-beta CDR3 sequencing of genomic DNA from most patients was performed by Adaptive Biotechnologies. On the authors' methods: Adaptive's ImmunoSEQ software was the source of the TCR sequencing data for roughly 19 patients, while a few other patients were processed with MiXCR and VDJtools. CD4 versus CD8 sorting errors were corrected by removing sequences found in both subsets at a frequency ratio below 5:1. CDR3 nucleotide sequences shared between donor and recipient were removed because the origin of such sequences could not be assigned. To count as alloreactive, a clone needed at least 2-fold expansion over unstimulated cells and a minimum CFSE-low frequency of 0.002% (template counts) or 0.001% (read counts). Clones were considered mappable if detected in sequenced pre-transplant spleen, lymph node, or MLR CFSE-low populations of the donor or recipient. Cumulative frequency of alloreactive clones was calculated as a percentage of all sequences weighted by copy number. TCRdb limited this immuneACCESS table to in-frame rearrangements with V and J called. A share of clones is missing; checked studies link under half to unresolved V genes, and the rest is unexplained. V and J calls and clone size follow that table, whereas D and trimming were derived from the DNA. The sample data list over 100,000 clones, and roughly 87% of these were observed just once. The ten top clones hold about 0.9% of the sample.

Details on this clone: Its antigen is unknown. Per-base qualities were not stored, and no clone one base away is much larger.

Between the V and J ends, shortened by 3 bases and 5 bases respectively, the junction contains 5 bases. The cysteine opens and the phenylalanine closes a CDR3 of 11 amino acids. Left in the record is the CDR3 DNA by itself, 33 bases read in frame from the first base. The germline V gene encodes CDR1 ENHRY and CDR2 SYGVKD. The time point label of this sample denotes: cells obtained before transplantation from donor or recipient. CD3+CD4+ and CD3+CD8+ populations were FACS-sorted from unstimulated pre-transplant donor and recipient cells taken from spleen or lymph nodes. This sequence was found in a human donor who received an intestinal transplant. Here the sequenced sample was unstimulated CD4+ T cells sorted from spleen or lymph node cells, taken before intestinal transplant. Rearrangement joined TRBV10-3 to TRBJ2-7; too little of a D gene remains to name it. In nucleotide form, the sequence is TGTGCCATCAGTGACAGAAACGAGCAGTACTTC. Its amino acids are CAISDRNEQYF.